The clone carrying this T cell receptor (beta chain) was found once. This specimen comes from a study of blood T cell repertoires in COVID-19. On the study more broadly: Sites in the United States, Italy and Spain provided acute and convalescent COVID-19 samples. T cells, B-cell-depleted T cells, or PBMCs provided the cDNA or gDNA that served as material.

Enrolment of Seattle patients took place during active infection, and they were followed longitudinally. Source study methods: Reference gene primer amplification gave estimated nucleated cell counts. Sequenced by immunoSEQ multiplex PCR; TCRdb stores in-frame clones only, minus some. V and J calls and clone size are copied from that table; D and trimming were computed from the DNA. Among hundreds of thousands of clones listed, around nine tenths were seen once. The sequence was obtained from a woman aged 30 to 39 with COVID-19, enrolled during active disease. The sequencing input was peripheral blood.

The CDR3 DNA reads TGTGCCACCTCCGGGACTAGCGGCTTCTACGAGCAGTACTTC. Protein sequence: CATSGTSGFYEQYF. The chain links TRBV27 to TRBJ2-7; 11 bases are shared with TRBD2. CDR3 length: 14 residues. Germline values: CDR1 MNHEY, CDR2 SMNVEV (reference sequence). J was trimmed by 3 bases and V by 10 bases; bases with no gene match: 8.